The 11 T cell receptor beta chains given below trace back to one sample, sequenced in a study of blood T cell repertoires in COVID-19. The table came from immunoSEQ multiplex PCR; TCRdb's copy has only in-frame clones and leaves some out. The repertoire holds tens of thousands of clones, with nearly 90% as singletons. Sequenced input: peripheral blood. These receptors originate from a woman aged 45 to 65 with active COVID-19.

V usage is TRBV11-1 and J usage is TRBJ2-7; a possible D gene is TRBD1 (6 bases). Trimming took off 5 bases at V and 1 base at J, with 12 bases between the two ends. CDR1 is SGHAT and CDR2 is FQDESV in the germline V gene (reference sequence). CDR3 length equals 14 residues. The CDR3 is CASSRPGQSYEQYF. CDR3 sequence (DNA): TGTGCCAGCAGCCGACCGGGACAATCCTACGAGCAGTACTTC.

The rearrangement uses TRBV11-3 and TRBJ1-1; tentatively, D is TRBD1 (6 bases). Germline lookup yields CDR1 SGHNT and CDR2 YENEEA. V was trimmed by 1 base and J by 4 bases, leaving 10 bases between them. This CDR3 has 14 residues. DNA for the CDR3: TGTGCCAGCAGCTTAGGGAGAGGGGGCACTGAAGCTTTCTTT. This translates into CASSLGRGGTEAFF.

This clone was seen just once. The rearrangement uses TRBV4-1 and TRBJ2-1, with 13 nucleotides matching TRBD2. The CDR3 sequence is 18 residues long. The trim removed 3 bases at V and 7 bases at J, leaving 12 bases unmatched. The germline gives CDR1 MGHRA, CDR2 YSYEKL. The CDR3 protein is CASSQRTSGSLLGNEQFF. The DNA for the CDR3 is TGCGCCAGCAGCCAGAGGACTAGCGGGAGCCTCCTAGGTAATGAGCAGTTCTTC.

As regards this clone: Other DNA sequences in the same sample also yield this CDR3. The gene calls are TRBV19 and TRBJ2-3, with D uncertain. This CDR3 contains 12 residues. V lost 6 bases to trimming and J lost 0 bases, with 4 bases between them. Germline CDR1 reads LNHDA; CDR2 reads SQIVND (reference sequence). CDR3 residues: CASSRSTDTQYF. In DNA, the CDR3 is TGTGCCAGTAGCCGTAGCACAGATACGCAGTATTTT. The entire variable domain, with the rest obtained from reference TRBV19 and TRBJ2-3, is as follows: DGGITQSPKYLFRKEGQNVTLSCEQNLNHDAMYWYRQDPGQGLRLIYYSQIVNDFQKGDIAEGYSVSREKKESFPLTVTSAQKNPTAFYLCASSRSTDTQYFGPGTRLTVL.

Worth noting for this clone: Additional DNA sequences in this sample encode the identical CDR3. The chain combines TRBV5-1 with TRBJ2-7; D is possibly TRBD2 (6 bases). CDR1 is SGHRS, CDR2 YFSETQ, per germline. The V end was cut by 0 bases, the J end by 5 bases, with 12 bases between. This CDR3 is 14 amino acids long. Here the CDR3 reads CASSLGLASDEQYF. The DNA of the CDR3 is TGCGCCAGCAGCTTGGGGCTCGCTAGCGACGAGCAGTACTTC.

The CDR3 nucleotides read TGTGCCAGTAGAGCGACAGGGGACAACTATGGCTACACCTTC. This sequence encodes CASRATGDNYGYTF. The chain combines TRBV19 with TRBJ1-2, with 8 positions matching TRBD1. This CDR3 region has 14 residues. Trimming took 6 bases from V and 2 from J; bases not matched to a gene: 5. Germline assignment: CDR1 LNHDA and CDR2 SQIVND (reference sequence). Looking up the rest from reference TRBV19 and TRBJ1-2 gives the full variable domain: DGGITQSPKYLFRKEGQNVTLSCEQNLNHDAMYWYRQDPGQGLRLIYYSQIVNDFQKGDIAEGYSVSREKKESFPLTVTSAQKNPTAFYLCASRATGDNYGYTFGSGTRLTVV.

Comments on this clone: One end of the junction does not line up with germline, which may come from a read error. The chain is built from TRBV14 and TRBJ2-1, with D tentatively TRBD1 (6 bases). Per the germline V gene, CDR1 is SGHDN and CDR2 is FVKESK. The CDR3 runs to 15 residues. CDR3 residues: CASTQLGTTYNEQFF. CDR3 in DNA: TGTGCCAGCACCCAACTAGGGACAACCTACAATGAGCAGTTCTTC.

The chain joins TRBV5-1 to TRBJ1-5, with TRBD1 as a possible D gene (5 bases). V lost 0 bases and J 0 bases, leaving 7 bases between the germline ends. Germline values: CDR1 SGHRS, CDR2 YFSETQ. This CDR3 contains 15 residues. The CDR3 nucleotides are TGCGCCAGCAGCTTGGCCGACAGTAGCAATCAGCCCCAGCATTTT. As protein: CASSLADSSNQPQHF. The entire variable domain, with the rest obtained from reference TRBV5-1 and TRBJ1-5, is as follows: KAGVTQTPRYLIKTRGQQVTLSCSPISGHRSVSWYQQTPGQGLQFLFEYFSETQRNKGNFPGRFSGRQFSNSRSEMNVSTLELGDSALYLCASSLADSSNQPQHFGDGTRLSIL.

This chain uses TRBV21-1 with TRBJ2-7; the table names TRBD2, a call not compared with the DNA. TRBV21-1 is a known pseudogene. The CDR3 runs 15 residues. The CDR3 DNA sequence: TGTGCCAGCAGCAAAGAGGAGCGGCACTCCTACGAGCAGTACTTC. Encoded protein: CASSKEERHSYEQYF.

This chain joins TRBV2 and TRBJ1-5; D not resolved. This CDR3 is built from 14 residues. The V gene lost 1 base and the J gene lost 6 bases, with 10 bases spanning the gap. Germline CDR1 is SNHLY and CDR2 is FYNNEI. CDR3 amino acids: CASSEGGGSQPQHF. The CDR3 DNA follows: TGTGCCAGCAGTGAAGGTGGAGGGAGTCAGCCCCAGCATTTT.

V and J are TRBV4-1 and TRBJ1-4; 9 bases map to TRBD1. The V gene's germline CDR1 is MGHRA and CDR2 YSYEKL. The CDR3 extends over 15 amino acids. The ends lost 2 bases at V and 6 bases at J; junction bases unmatched: 4. CDR3 loop: CASSQWDRVDEKLFF. CDR3 coding DNA: TGCGCCAGCAGCCAATGGGACAGGGTGGATGAAAAACTGTTTTTT.